Sequencing of this TCR beta chain was carried out in a study of blood T cell repertoires in COVID-19. This clone has a single count. The data were produced by immunoSEQ multiplex PCR, yet TCRdb's version contains in-frame clones alone and is incomplete. Of some 350,000 clones listed, around 89% are singletons. V lost 2 bases to trimming and J lost 3 bases, with 10 bases between them. This CDR3 has 14 amino acids. Germline assignment: CDR1 LGHNT and CDR2 FRNRAP. The specimen was PBMCs or T cells enriched from blood (not recorded which). The sequence derives from a man aged 18 to 30 who had recovered from COVID-19. The chain has TRBV12-5 and TRBJ1-2; TRBD1 might be the D (5 bases). The CDR3 DNA sequence: TGTGCTAGTGGTTTGTCCCCAGGGTACTATGGCTACACCTTC. Translated, it gives CASGLSPGYYGYTF.